These 26 T cell receptor beta chains came from one sample sequenced in a study of blood T cell repertoires in COVID-19. Using immunoSEQ multiplex PCR, the repertoire was profiled, and TCRdb retains in-frame clones only, with some absent. The repertoire has 110,000 to 150,000 clones, roughly 80% of them found once; the top ten carry approximately 1.6%. What was sequenced was PBMCs or T cells enriched from blood (not recorded which). All receptors derive from a woman under 30 who had been exposed to COVID-19.

The chain joins TRBV5-8 to TRBJ2-2, with D hard to call. V lost 4 bases, J lost 3 bases, and 7 bases lay in between. CDR3 length equals 13 residues. In germline, CDR1 is SGHTS, CDR2 YDEGEE. The CDR3 DNA follows: TGTGCCAGCAGCCCCCATTACACCGGGGAGCTGTTTTTT. This codes for CASSPHYTGELFF.

The chain joins TRBV12-5 to TRBJ1-1; TRBD1 matches at 8 bases. The germline CDR1 and CDR2 sequences are LGHNT and FRNRAP. The CDR3 has 14 residues. The V and J ends lost 3 bases and 6 bases, in that order; junction bases with no gene match: 6. The CDR3 DNA sequence: TGTGCTAGTGGTTTAGGCAGGGGGCTCGCTGAAGCTTTCTTT. Translated: CASGLGRGLAEAFF.

This clone was detected a few times. The genes are TRBV27 and TRBJ1-6; D not certain. The CDR3 is 15 residues long. V lost 2 bases and J 7 bases, leaving 12 bases between the germline ends. CDR1 is MNHEY, CDR2 SMNVEV, per germline (reference sequence). CDR3 bases: TGTGCCAGCAGTTTAACAGCAGGCTTGAATTCACCCCTCCACTTT. It yields the protein CASSLTAGLNSPLHF.

This rearrangement joins TRBV2 to TRBJ1-1, with 7 positions matching TRBD1. V dropped 6 bases and J dropped 2; count of bases not matched to a gene: 6. Germline assignment: CDR1 SNHLY and CDR2 FYNNEI. The CDR3 sequence is 14 residues long. CDR3 in amino acids: CASRPDRVNTEAFF. The CDR3 coding sequence is TGTGCCAGCAGGCCCGACAGGGTCAACACTGAAGCTTTCTTT.

The CDR3 reads CASSPPGGNSNQPQHF. The CDR3 coding sequence is TGTGCCAGTAGTCCTCCGGGAGGTAATAGCAATCAGCCCCAGCATTTT. This chain links TRBV19 with TRBJ1-5; D uncertain. V lost 5 bases, J lost 0 bases, and 14 bases lay in between. Germline assignment: CDR1 LNHDA and CDR2 SQIVND (reference sequence). The CDR3 has 16 residues.

On this clone: A read error may account for a junction end that differs from germline. CDR3 in amino acids: CASSPLAAGGVLNF. CDR3 coding DNA: TGTGCCAGCAGCCCACTTGCAGCGGGAGGCGTTCTGAACTTC. The J gene is TRBJ2-7, the V gene TRBV27; 9 nucleotides line up with TRBD2. From germline, CDR1 is MNHEY and CDR2 SMNVEV (reference sequence). This CDR3 has 14 residues.

V usage is TRBV7-9 and J usage is TRBJ1-1, with 8 bases lining up with TRBD1. The CDR3 runs to 17 residues. V dropped 0 bases and J dropped 1; count of bases not matched to a gene: 7. CDR1 is SEHNR, CDR2 FQNEAQ, per germline (reference sequence). CDR3 DNA: TGTGCCAGCAGCTTAGCAATCGGACAGGGCCAGAACACTGAAGCTTTCTTT. It codes for CASSLAIGQGQNTEAFF.

This clone was recorded many times. CDR3 sequence reads: CASSPLTSGVADTQYF. The DNA of the CDR3 is TGTGCCAGCTCACCCCTGACTAGCGGGGTGGCAGATACGCAGTATTTT. This chain uses TRBV18 with TRBJ2-3, with 11 positions matching TRBD2. This CDR3 contains 16 residues. Per germline, CDR1 KGHSH and CDR2 LQKENI. V gave up 3 bases and J gave up 4 bases; unmatched junction bases: 6.

CDR3 DNA: TGTGCCAGCAGTCCCCAGCTATCGACAGGGGTCCTCTATGGCTACACCTTC. This translates into CASSPQLSTGVLYGYTF. V gene TRBV28 combines with J gene TRBJ1-2, with TRBD1 matching 8 bases. V dropped 5 bases and J dropped 4; count of bases not matched to a gene: 15. CDR3 length: 17 amino acids. Germline-derived CDR1 and CDR2 are MDHEN and SYDVKM.

This rearrangement joins TRBV27 to TRBJ2-7, with 10 bases matching TRBD2. Unmatched junction bases numbered 10, after V lost 4 bases and J lost 4 bases. The CDR3 length is 16 residues. Germline CDR1 is MNHEY and CDR2 is SMNVEV (reference sequence). This CDR3 is CASSSFLAGVVYEQYF. In DNA, the CDR3 is TGTGCCAGCAGTTCGTTTCTAGCGGGAGTCGTATACGAGCAGTACTTC.

Only one count was recorded for this clone. V gene TRBV18 combines with J gene TRBJ2-4, with 10 bases aligning to TRBD1. Germline assignment: CDR1 KGHSH and CDR2 LQKENI. This CDR3 comprises 19 residues. The trim removed 3 bases at V and 1 base at J, leaving 12 bases unmatched. For the CDR3, the DNA is TGTGCCAGCTCACCCCGACAGGGGGCGCGGGCTGGCGCCAAAAACATTCAGTACTTC. Its protein product is CASSPRQGARAGAKNIQYF.

The chain joins TRBV5-1 to TRBJ2-1, with unresolved D. The CDR3 is 14 amino acids. V lost 0 bases to trimming and J lost 7 bases, with 11 bases between them. The V gene's germline CDR1 is SGHRS and CDR2 YFSETQ. This CDR3 reads CASSLAVSGNEQFF. The CDR3 region has the DNA TGCGCCAGCAGCTTGGCGGTTTCCGGGAATGAGCAGTTCTTC.

J is TRBJ1-6 and V is TRBV24-1; the D is unclear. The CDR3 runs 16 residues. The germline V gene encodes CDR1 KGHDR and CDR2 SFDVKD. V was clipped by 6 bases and J by 2 bases, with 13 bases between them. CDR3 nucleotides: TGTGCCACCAGTTTCAGGTGGGGAGCCTATAATTCACCCCTCCACTTT. Translating gives CATSFRWGAYNSPLHF.

V gene TRBV19 combines with J gene TRBJ1-2; D is undetermined. This CDR3 is 13 amino acids long. V dropped 0 bases and J dropped 4 bases, with 6 bases sitting between them. Germline V gene data show CDR1 as LNHDA and CDR2 as SQIVND (reference sequence). CDR3 sequence: CASSIDRSYGYTF. The DNA of the CDR3 is TGTGCCAGTAGTATAGATCGGTCCTATGGCTACACCTTC.

The rearrangement links TRBV5-8 to TRBJ2-7, with 12 positions matching TRBD1. The CDR3 consists of 15 residues. V lost 1 base to trimming and J lost 7 bases; unmatched junction nucleotides: 6. Germline V gene data show CDR1 as SGHTS and CDR2 as YDEGEE. The CDR3 reads CASSLPGTGGREQYF. CDR3 bases: TGTGCCAGCAGCTTGCCCGGGACAGGGGGCCGGGAGCAGTACTTC. The full variable domain, its missing parts supplied by reference TRBV5-8 and TRBJ2-7, is EAGVTQSPTHLIKTRGQQATLRCSPISGHTSVYWYQQALGLGLQFLLWYDEGEERNRGNFPPRFSGRQFPNYSSELNVNALELEDSALYLCASSLPGTGGREQYFGPGTRLTVT.

This chain joins TRBV2 and TRBJ2-7, with D maybe TRBD1 (6 bases). This CDR3 is built from 11 residues. V lost 5 bases and J lost 5, with 7 bases in between. The germline V gene encodes CDR1 SNHLY and CDR2 FYNNEI. CDR3 sequence: CASSWTDEQYF. Written as DNA, the CDR3 is TGTGCCAGCAGTTGGACAGACGAGCAGTACTTC.

This clone was detected once. The rearrangement joins TRBV7-9 to TRBJ2-3; a weak D match, TRBD1 (6 bases). Germline V gives CDR1 SEHNR, CDR2 FQNEAQ (reference sequence). The length of the CDR3 is 17 residues. The V end was cut by 5 bases, the J end by 2 bases, with 20 bases between. The CDR3 sequence: CASSTQGGGQSTDTQYF. The CDR3 bases are TGTGCCAGCAGCACCCAGGGCGGCGGACAGTCCACAGATACGCAGTATTTT.

The V gene is TRBV6-1, the J gene TRBJ2-7, with D perhaps TRBD2 (5 bases). Germline V lookup: CDR1 MNHNS, CDR2 SASEGT. The V and J ends lost 1 base and 3 bases respectively, with 10 bases between them. This CDR3 spans 14 amino acids. As DNA, the CDR3 is TGTGCCAGCAGTGAAGGAGCGGATTACTACGAGCAGTACTTC. Translating it yields CASSEGADYYEQYF.

This chain links TRBV14 with TRBJ1-2, with TRBD1 as a possible D gene (6 bases). This CDR3 has 14 amino acids. V was clipped by 4 bases and J by 4 bases, with 13 bases between them. Per germline, CDR1 SGHDN and CDR2 FVKESK. In nucleotides, the CDR3 is TGTGCCAGCAGCCCCGTTTCAGGGGCCTATGGCTACACCTTC. It codes for CASSPVSGAYGYTF.

The V gene is TRBV7-6, the J gene TRBJ1-5, with 7 bases lining up with TRBD1. There are 15 residues in the CDR3. J was trimmed by 4 bases and V by 5 bases; bases with no gene match: 8. Per germline, CDR1 SGHVS and CDR2 FNYEAQ. CDR3 nucleotide sequence: TGTGCCAGCAGCCCCTCTTCGACAGGGAATCAGCCCCAGCATTTT. Translating gives CASSPSSTGNQPQHF.

This chain connects TRBV3-1 (or the pseudogene TRBV3-2) to TRBJ1-2; D is uncertain. The CDR3 is made up of 16 amino acids. With 0 bases removed from V and 5 bases from J, the gap between germline ends came to 16 bases. CDR1 and CDR2 (germline): LGHDT, YNNKEL (reference sequence). The CDR3 reads CASSQDLGRSRYGYTF. CDR3 nucleotide sequence: TGTGCCAGCAGCCAAGATTTGGGCCGATCCCGATATGGCTACACCTTC.

In its sample, this clone was seen many times. V and J are TRBV19 and TRBJ1-4; no definite D call. V was clipped by 5 bases and J by 0 bases, with 19 bases between them. Germline-derived CDR1 and CDR2 are LNHDA and SQIVND (reference sequence). The CDR3 runs 18 residues. CDR3 amino acids: CASSLDKEYLATNEKLFF. CDR3 DNA: TGTGCCAGTAGTCTTGATAAGGAGTACCTTGCAACTAATGAAAAACTGTTTTTT. The variable domain in full, completed from reference TRBV19 and TRBJ1-4, reads DGGITQSPKYLFRKEGQNVTLSCEQNLNHDAMYWYRQDPGQGLRLIYYSQIVNDFQKGDIAEGYSVSREKKESFPLTVTSAQKNPTAFYLCASSLDKEYLATNEKLFFGSGTQLSVL.

This chain joins TRBV2 and TRBJ1-2; weak D call: TRBD1 (6 bases). This CDR3 has 15 amino acids. Germline V CDR1 and CDR2: SNHLY, FYNNEI. Trimming took off 2 bases at V and 4 bases at J, with 14 bases between the two ends. DNA of the CDR3: TGTGCCAGCAGTGAAAGGGGGTCTCCCGGCTATGGCTACACCTTC. As protein: CASSERGSPGYGYTF.

The V call is TRBV4-1, the J call TRBJ1-5; D uncertain. V lost 1 base and J lost 2, with 15 bases in between. The CDR3 totals 17 residues. Germline CDR1 and CDR2: MGHRA and YSYEKL. CDR3 in DNA: TGCGCCAGCAGCCAAGGCCGGTCCGAGGGAGGCAATCAGCCCCAGCATTTT. Amino acids: CASSQGRSEGGNQPQHF.

J is TRBJ2-7 and V is TRBV6-6, with D possibly TRBD1 on 5 matching bases. From germline, CDR1 is MNHNY and CDR2 SVGAGI (reference sequence). The CDR3 consists of 14 residues. The V end lost 7 bases, the J end lost 1 base, and 14 bases lay between the germline ends. CDR3 in amino acids: CASTLRAGSYEQYF. For the CDR3, the DNA is TGTGCCAGCACACTCAGGGCAGGGTCCTACGAGCAGTACTTC.

The V and J genes are TRBV27 and TRBJ1-5, with TRBD1 identical over 10 bases. The CDR3 has 15 residues. The V gene end was trimmed by 5 bases and the J gene end by 6 bases; junction bases not matched to a gene: 7. The germline gives CDR1 MNHEY, CDR2 SMNVEV (reference sequence). The CDR3, as DNA: TGTGCCAGCAGTCTAAGACAGGGGGCAGGTCAGCCCCAGCATTTT. It is translated as CASSLRQGAGQPQHF.